This is a list of T cell receptor beta chains from one sample in a study of T cell repertoires in cytomegalovirus infection. The antigens for these receptors are not known. TCRdb redid the calling of the reads with MiXCR, one entry per CDR3 protein. The sample lists roughly 920,000 distinct CDR3 sequences, about a third occurring once. The specimen was cultured CD8+ T cells from PBMCs, collected from culture after CMV antigen stimulation. These receptors were taken from a human donor in good health (CMV status not recorded). Some clones in this sample may be carry-over from other donors' samples. Each CDR3 is given without its conserved first and last residue. Not every row has a clone size; where given, it reads once, few, many or a size class.

ASSTEGRAVYNEQF,TRBV2,TRBJ2-1,few
ASSSHLIQGRNEQF,TRBV6-2/TRBV6-3,TRBJ2-1,many
ASSFHGQTYGYT,TRBV28,TRBJ1-2,few
ASGRRGDKNIQY,TRBV12-3/TRBV12-4,TRBJ2-4,-
ASSLGPDDYGYT,TRBV7-2,TRBJ1-2,few
ASSQVRTGRISPLH,TRBV3-1,TRBJ1-6,-
ASLLAGGTNHQETQY,TRBV6-1,TRBJ2-5,-
ASGFFPTDNYGYT,TRBV12-5,TRBJ1-2,few
ASRRGNSNQPQH,TRBV7-9,TRBJ1-5,-
ASSLEGRGFSSLTEAF,TRBV7-2,TRBJ1-1,many
ASKGQGEAF,TRBV12-3/TRBV12-4,TRBJ1-1,-
ASSPGGDGKEGTSYEQY,TRBV18,TRBJ2-7,-
ASSPGTRGGRGYGYT,TRBV7-6,TRBJ1-2,-
ASKGGTQY,TRBV2,TRBJ2-5,few
ASSTGRVLWGNQPQH,TRBV6-6,TRBJ1-5,-
ASRRDYNTEAF,TRBV9,TRBJ1-1,-
SAPRGEAF,TRBV20-1,TRBJ1-1,-
ASGFPDRAD,TRBV12-5,TRBJ1-2,-
ASSETTGGFNQPQH,TRBV19,TRBJ1-5,once
ASSLLGGATEAF,TRBV5-4,TRBJ1-1,-
ASSITGFNEQY,TRBV19,TRBJ2-7,few
ASKEANVLT,TRBV25-1,TRBJ2-6,few
ASSLDRDGTDTQY,TRBV12-3/TRBV12-4,TRBJ2-3,-
AITVTSGGTDTQY,TRBV10-3,TRBJ2-3,few
VSERTEAF,TRBV6-6,TRBJ1-1,once
ASTSLNQPQH,TRBV6-2/TRBV6-3,TRBJ1-5,few
ASSPYLSQQETQY,TRBV7-8,TRBJ2-5,many
ASSPTLNDLYGANVLT,TRBV18,TRBJ2-6,-
ASSTVESPYGYT,TRBV6-2/TRBV6-3,TRBJ1-2,-
ASSPPQAANTGELF,TRBV7-9,TRBJ2-2,many
ASSSGTSGVQETQY,TRBV7-9,TRBJ2-5,many
ASSEPRPDRGVTGELF,TRBV7-9,TRBJ2-2,-
ASSQVVTDPDFNQPQH,TRBV4-1,TRBJ1-5,-
ASSQEWGTSALSSYEQY,TRBV4-2,TRBJ2-7,many
ASSSGQTTEAF,TRBV7-6,TRBJ1-1,many
ANSLDRREAF,TRBV27,TRBJ1-1,-
ASPRLAADNEQF,TRBV2,TRBJ2-1,few
ASSQRTRQGWSDTQY,TRBV14,TRBJ2-3,-
AIGAGGYYTEAF,TRBV10-3,TRBJ1-1,-
AILNQVGRQY,TRBV10-3,TRBJ2-3,-
ASSYSSGDTDTQY,TRBV6-5,TRBJ2-3,-